This TCR beta chain stems from a study (dated by TCRdb to about 2017). A note on the overall study: Sequence and structural analyses were applied in the study to characterize human CD8+ TCR repertoires that recognize immunodominant viral antigens. What the study reported, not specific to this receptor: The CD8+ TCR repertoires specific to different immunodominant viral antigens were reported to be highly diverse and distinct from one another.

The run used an Illumina HiSeq 2500. In-frame beta chains were kept once TCRdb had trimmed the public reads at Q25 with fastp and called clones with MiXCR. CDR3 protein sequences are deduplicated, and each keeps its most common genes and DNA. This sample's table lists around 60 distinct CDR3 sequences. V is clipped by 3 bases and J by 10 bases, and the sequence between their germline boundaries is 12 bases long. The CDR3, cysteine through phenylalanine, is 11 amino acids long. Only CDR3 DNA is held: 33 bases, read in frame from base 1. Via the germline V gene, CDR1 is SQVTM and CDR2 ANQGSEA. In its sample, this clonotype comes out as hyperexpanded (1% or more). Its antigen remains undetermined. No base qualities exist here, and no much larger clone lies one base off it.

This chain joins TRBV29-1 to TRBJ1-1, with TRBD1 perhaps the D gene, on 5 matching bases. The sample comprised CD8+ T cells (not recorded whether cultured). The TCR sequence derives from a male donor. The DNA is TGCAGCGTTGATGGGGACTCGGTAGCTTTCTTT. Translated, it reads CSVDGDSVAFF.